The clone carrying this T cell receptor beta chain was seen just once. Its specificity is not known. Clones were sequenced by immunoSEQ multiplex PCR, and TCRdb holds only the in-frame ones, with some missing. Of over 45,000 clones listed, almost 95% are singletons. CDR3 length equals 15 residues. Trimming cost V 3 bases and J 2 bases; bases outside gene matches: 6. CDR1 LNHDA and CDR2 SQIVND come from the germline V gene (reference sequence). These data come from a study of a mutant IDH1 vaccine in newly diagnosed glioma. Looking at the study overall: Vaccine administration was initiated 4-6 weeks following radiotherapy alone, or with temozolomide cycles. Treated patients, approximately 60% male and around 40% female, averaged approximately 40 years of age.

Time point here: week 35, safety follow-up. Every single dose of the vaccine, 300 ug of mutant IDH1 20-mer peptide, came with topical imiquimod. The TCR sequence derives from a man aged 50 to 60 with glioma. The source was PBMCs, collected from a glioma patient whose treatment included an IDH1 peptide vaccine. The chain joins TRBV19 to TRBJ1-2; 7 bases are a match to TRBD1. This chain's CDR3 is CASSMGEGANYGYTF. The CDR3 DNA is TGTGCCAGTAGTATGGGTGAGGGGGCCAACTATGGCTACACCTTC.